This T cell receptor beta chain comes out of a study of T cell changes during pregnancy in multiple sclerosis. V was clipped by 0 bases and J by 4 bases, with 6 bases between them. The CDR3 is 13 amino acids. Germline-derived CDR1 and CDR2 are SGHRS and YFSETQ. This clone was seen just once. Assay used: immunoSEQ multiplex PCR; TCRdb lists only in-frame clones, some missing. The profile shows about 12,000 clones, roughly 94% of them singletons. This specimen consisted of CD4+ T cells from peripheral blood mononuclear cells, obtained before pregnancy. The source is a female donor with multiple sclerosis, enrolled in a pregnancy study. V gene TRBV5-1 combines with J gene TRBJ2-3; D not certain. CDR3 amino acids: CASSLGAPDTQYF. In DNA, the CDR3 is TGCGCCAGCAGCTTGGGGGCGCCAGATACGCAGTATTTT.